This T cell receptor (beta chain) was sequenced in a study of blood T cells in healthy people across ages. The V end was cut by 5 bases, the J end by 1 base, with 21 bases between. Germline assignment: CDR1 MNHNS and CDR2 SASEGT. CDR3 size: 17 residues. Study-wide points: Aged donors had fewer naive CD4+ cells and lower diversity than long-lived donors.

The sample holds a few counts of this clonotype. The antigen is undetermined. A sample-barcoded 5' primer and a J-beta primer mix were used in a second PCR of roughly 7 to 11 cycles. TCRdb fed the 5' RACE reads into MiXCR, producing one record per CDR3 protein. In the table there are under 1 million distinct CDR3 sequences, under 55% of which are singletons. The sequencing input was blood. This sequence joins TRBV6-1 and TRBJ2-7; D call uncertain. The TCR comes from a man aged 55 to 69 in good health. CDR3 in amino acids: CASSRRPSGRGSYEQYF. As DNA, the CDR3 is TGTGCCAGCAGTAGACGCCCCTCGGGCAGAGGATCCTACGAGCAGTACTTC.